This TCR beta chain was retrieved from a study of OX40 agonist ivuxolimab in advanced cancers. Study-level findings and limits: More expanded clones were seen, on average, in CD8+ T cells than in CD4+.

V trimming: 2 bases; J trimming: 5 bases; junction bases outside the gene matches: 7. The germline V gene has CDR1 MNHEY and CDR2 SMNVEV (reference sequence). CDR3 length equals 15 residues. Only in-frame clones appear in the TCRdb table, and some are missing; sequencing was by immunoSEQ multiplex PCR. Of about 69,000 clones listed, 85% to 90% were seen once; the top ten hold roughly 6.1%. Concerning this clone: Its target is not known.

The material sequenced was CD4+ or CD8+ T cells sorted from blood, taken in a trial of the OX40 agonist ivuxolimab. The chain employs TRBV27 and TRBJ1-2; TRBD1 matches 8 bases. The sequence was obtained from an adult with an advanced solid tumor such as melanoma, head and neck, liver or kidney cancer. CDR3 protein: CASSLGQGNGYGYTF. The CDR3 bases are TGTGCCAGCAGTTTAGGACAGGGTAACGGATATGGCTACACCTTC.